The 2 T cell receptor beta chains given below trace back to one sample, sequenced in a study of radiotherapy plus CTLA-4 blockade in lung cancer. This table comes from immunoSEQ multiplex PCR, and its TCRdb copy is limited to in-frame clones, with some not included. The sample lists some 110,000 clones, roughly 74% occurring once. Sequenced here: peripheral blood, sampled from a patient treated with radiotherapy plus ipilimumab. These receptors were collected from a human donor with non-small cell lung cancer who had a partial response to radiotherapy plus ipilimumab.

The rearrangement uses TRBV15 and TRBJ2-1; 13 nucleotides agree with TRBD2. Germline assignment: CDR1 LNHNV and CDR2 YYDKDF (reference sequence). The CDR3 runs to 15 residues. V was clipped by 4 bases and J by 7 bases; unmatched bases: 4. The CDR3, as DNA: TGTGCCACCAGCAAACGACTAGCGGGAGGTAATGAGCAGTTCTTC. It specifies CATSKRLAGGNEQFF. Filled out from reference TRBV15 and TRBJ2-1, the complete variable domain reads DAMVIQNPRYQVTQFGKPVTLSCSQTLNHNVMYWYQQKSSQAPKLLFHYYDKDFNNEADTPDNFQSRRPNTSFCFLDIRSPGLGDTAMYLCATSKRLAGGNEQFFGPGTRLTVL.

The chain employs TRBV23-1 and TRBJ2-6; D is ambiguous. TRBV23-1 belongs to the ORF category, with a function that is uncertain. V was pared by 0 bases and J by 0 bases, with 15 bases between. The CDR3 is 19 residues long. For the CDR3, the DNA is TGCGCCAGCAGTCAATCGCCTGCCGCACAGAGCTCTGGGGCCAACGTCCTGACTTTC. Its translation is CASSQSPAAQSSGANVLTF.